The 21 T cell receptor beta chains presented below share a single source sample, sequenced in a study of cytomegalovirus exposure and HLA in healthy donors. With 60 Vbeta and 13 Jbeta primers, the PCR was carried out. Profiling relied on immunoSEQ multiplex PCR, and the TCRdb table lists in-frame clones only, not all of them. The repertoire holds 150,000 to 200,000 clones, with around 76% as singletons. The sample comprised PBMCs. The receptors come from a female donor in good health and CMV-seronegative.

The chain couples TRBV7-9 to TRBJ2-7, with a weak D call TRBD2 (6 bases). The CDR3 has 16 residues. Trimming cost V 1 base and J 3 bases, with 16 bases left between them. Germline CDR1 is SEHNR and CDR2 is FQNEAQ (reference sequence). The CDR3 reads CASSLGAGRTDYEQYF. DNA of the CDR3: TGTGCCAGCAGCTTAGGGGCAGGGAGGACCGACTACGAGCAGTACTTC.

The chain has TRBV15 and TRBJ1-1; the D gene is possibly TRBD1 (5 bases). Per the germline V gene, CDR1 is LNHNV and CDR2 is YYDKDF (reference sequence). Trimming took off 3 bases at V and 4 bases at J, with 18 bases between the two ends. The CDR3 consists of 16 residues. As DNA, the CDR3 is TGTGCCACCAGCAGGGCTAGGGGAGGAGGGAGCACTGAAGCTTTCTTT. Amino acid sequence: CATSRARGGGSTEAFF.

The chain has TRBV7-2 and TRBJ2-7, with 9 bases aligning to TRBD2. V shed 1 base and J 1 base; nucleotides not matched to a gene: 5. CDR1 and CDR2 from the germline V gene are SGHTA and FQGNSA. CDR3 length equals 16 residues. The CDR3 DNA reads as TGTGCCAGCAGCTTAGGCCTGGCGGGAGGGTCCTACGAGCAGTACTTC. Protein product: CASSLGLAGGSYEQYF.

The chain is built from TRBV7-9 and TRBJ2-5; perhaps TRBD1 as D (7 bases). Looked up from germline, CDR1 is SEHNR and CDR2 is FQNEAQ (reference sequence). Deletions cut 5 bases from V and 5 bases from J, with 18 bases between. The CDR3 is made up of 15 amino acids. DNA for the CDR3: TGTGCCAGCAGCCCCCGACAGGGCGGAGGGGAGACCCAGTACTTC. This gives the protein CASSPRQGGGETQYF.

The genes are TRBV5-1 and TRBJ2-5; 8 nucleotides line up with TRBD1. CDR1 and CDR2 from the germline V gene are SGHRS and YFSETQ. The CDR3 consists of 16 residues. V dropped 0 bases and J dropped 6; count of bases not matched to a gene: 10. The CDR3 here is CASSLGPSGGGKTQYF. CDR3 in DNA: TGCGCCAGCAGCTTGGGTCCGTCAGGGGGCGGGAAGACCCAGTACTTC.

In its sample, this clone was seen a few times. The chain carries TRBV7-9 and TRBJ2-7; 9 nucleotides agree with TRBD1. CDR1 is SEHNR and CDR2 is FQNEAQ in the germline V gene (reference sequence). The CDR3 contains 14 residues. Losses at the gene ends were 5 bases for V and 2 bases for J; bases not matched to a gene: 4. As DNA, the CDR3 is TGTGCCAGCAGCACCGGGACAGGGACCTACGAGCAGTACTTC. Protein product: CASSTGTGTYEQYF.

This clone was seen only a few times. The V and J genes are TRBV6-1 and TRBJ1-2; 8 bases fit TRBD1. CDR3 length equals 15 residues. V lost 3 bases, J lost 4 bases, and 7 bases stayed unmatched. Germline CDR1 reads MNHNS; CDR2 reads SASEGT. The CDR3 DNA follows: TGTGCCAGCAGTGACAGGGGGCGCTGGGGCTATGGCTACACCTTC. Translating gives CASSDRGRWGYGYTF.

V gene TRBV11-3 combines with J gene TRBJ2-2, with D maybe TRBD2 (6 bases). Trimming left V 3 bases short and J 4 bases short, with 15 bases between. The CDR3 sequence is 16 residues long. The germline gives CDR1 SGHNT, CDR2 YENEEA. CDR3 bases: TGTGCCAGCAGCTTTCTCCTCCAGGGAGGCACCGGGGAGCTGTTTTTT. Amino acids: CASSFLLQGGTGELFF.

The CDR3 protein is CASSNRTDGKNIQYF. The CDR3 DNA follows: TGTGCCAGCAGCAATCGTACTGATGGCAAAAACATTCAGTACTTC. The chain is built from TRBV5-4 and TRBJ2-4, with no clear D. The germline V and J ends were trimmed by 4 bases and 3 bases, with 14 bases remaining between them. The CDR3 is 15 residues long. Germline V lookup: CDR1 SGHNT, CDR2 YYREEE (reference sequence).

The rearrangement uses TRBV10-1 and TRBJ2-7; the D is unclear. Trimming took 3 bases from V and 0 from J, leaving 9 bases between them. Germline V gene data show CDR1 as WNHNN and CDR2 as SYGVQD (reference sequence). The CDR3 totals 14 residues. The CDR3 reads CASSEPSPSYEQYF. For the CDR3, the DNA is TGCGCCAGCAGTGAACCGAGTCCCTCCTACGAGCAGTACTTC.

The V call is TRBV6-1, the J call TRBJ2-3, with 10 positions matching TRBD2. Germline CDR1 reads MNHNS; CDR2 reads SASEGT. The V and J ends lost 1 base and 6 bases, in that order; junction bases with no gene match: 13. This CDR3 is 18 amino acids long. CDR3 sequence: CASSEVDVAGGLQDTQYF. DNA for the CDR3: TGTGCCAGCAGTGAAGTAGATGTAGCGGGGGGACTACAGGATACGCAGTATTTT.

J is TRBJ2-1 and V is TRBV25-1, with 8 bases fitting TRBD2. Germline-derived CDR1 and CDR2 are MGHDK and SYGVNS. The junction had 4 bases not matched to a gene; V was cut back by 2 bases and J by 7 bases. The CDR3 totals 14 residues. For the CDR3, the DNA is TGTGCCAGCAGTGAAGCGGGAGGTAGGAATGAGCAGTTCTTC. Protein product: CASSEAGGRNEQFF.

The chain is built from TRBV27 and TRBJ1-1, with TRBD1 matching over 8 bases. Trimming took 7 bases from V and 4 from J; bases not matched to a gene: 23. CDR3 length: 19 amino acids. Germline CDR1 and CDR2: MNHEY and SMNVEV (reference sequence). CDR3 amino acids: CASTLYPRSGTGRGTEAFF. The CDR3 DNA reads as TGTGCCAGCACCTTATACCCCCGATCCGGGACAGGTCGGGGCACTGAAGCTTTCTTT.

This rearrangement joins TRBV9 to TRBJ1-1; 7 bases align to TRBD1. V shed 0 bases, J shed 3 bases, and the junction held 5 bases outside the gene matches. This CDR3 comprises 15 residues. Germline V CDR1 and CDR2: SGDLS, YYNGEE. The CDR3 DNA follows: TGTGCCAGCAGCGTAGTGAACAGGGGAGACACTGAAGCTTTCTTT. Translating gives CASSVVNRGDTEAFF.

This chain connects TRBV4-1 to TRBJ1-5; D is unclear. The germline CDR1 and CDR2 sequences are MGHRA and YSYEKL. The CDR3 length is 15 residues. V was trimmed by 5 bases and J by 2 bases, leaving 13 bases between them. In nucleotides, the CDR3 is TGCGCCAGCAGCTTCGCCGGAGCGGGCAATCAGCCCCAGCATTTT. Translated, it gives CASSFAGAGNQPQHF.

This clone was seen only once. Written as DNA, the CDR3 is TGTGCCATCAGGGGGGACAGTTGGAACACTGAAGCTTTCTTT. Protein sequence: CAIRGDSWNTEAFF. The genes are TRBV10-3 and TRBJ1-1; 7 positions agree with TRBD1. Per the germline V gene, CDR1 is ENHRY and CDR2 is SYGVKD. The CDR3 length is 14 residues. With V trimmed by 6 bases and J by 1 base, 5 bases remained unmatched.

This sequence joins TRBV7-3 and TRBJ2-5; 9 bases map to TRBD2. Trimming removed 5 bases from V and 3 bases from J; junction bases left unmatched: 1. The germline V gene has CDR1 SGHTA and CDR2 FQGTGA. CDR3 length: 13 residues. The DNA for the CDR3 is TGTGCCAGCAGCGTAGCGGGGGAAGAGACCCAGTACTTC. Its translation is CASSVAGEETQYF.

The V gene is TRBV4-1, the J gene TRBJ1-2; unclear D gene. This CDR3 has 13 residues. V gave up 0 bases and J gave up 8 bases, with 10 bases separating them. Looked up from germline, CDR1 is MGHRA and CDR2 is YSYEKL. The CDR3 here is CASSQEWVRGYTF. In nucleotides, the CDR3 is TGCGCCAGCAGCCAAGAATGGGTCAGGGGCTACACCTTC.

The chain employs TRBV2 and TRBJ2-5, with 8 bases fitting TRBD2. V lost 8 bases to trimming and J lost 2 bases; unmatched junction nucleotides: 4. CDR1 is SNHLY and CDR2 is FYNNEI in the germline V gene. There are 13 residues in the CDR3. CDR3 sequence: CASAGGGQETQYF. In DNA, the CDR3 is TGTGCCAGCGCGGGGGGCGGGCAAGAGACCCAGTACTTC.

The chain recombines TRBV29-1 with TRBJ1-5; D perhaps matches TRBD1 (6 bases). In germline, CDR1 is SQVTM, CDR2 ANQGSEA. The CDR3 totals 16 residues. With 4 bases removed from V and 0 bases from J, the gap between germline ends came to 16 bases. The CDR3 reads CSVVSTAGDSNQPQHF. For the CDR3, the DNA is TGCAGCGTTGTAAGCACGGCAGGGGATAGCAATCAGCCCCAGCATTTT.

CDR3 sequence reads: CASTLAGTDTQYF. CDR3 coding DNA: TGTGCCAGTACTCTCGCGGGGACAGATACGCAGTATTTT. V and J are TRBV6-6 and TRBJ2-3; possible D gene TRBD2, 6 bases. V lost 9 bases, J lost 3 bases, and 13 bases lay in between. Per the germline V gene, CDR1 is MNHNY and CDR2 is SVGAGI (reference sequence). The CDR3 consists of 13 residues.